A single sample gave rise to the 9 T cell receptor beta chains below, sequenced in a study of blood T cell repertoires in COVID-19. Assay used: immunoSEQ multiplex PCR; TCRdb lists only in-frame clones, some missing. The data show about 170,000 clones, with about 80% seen just once and under 2.5% held by the top ten. The sample was peripheral blood. Every receptor here comes from a woman older than 75 with acute or convalescent COVID-19.

The chain employs TRBV7-2 and TRBJ1-2, with TRBD1 as a possible D gene (5 bases). Germline CDR1 reads SGHTA; CDR2 reads FQGNSA. Trimming shortened V by 5 bases and J by 7 bases, and 14 bases separated the two germline ends. The CDR3 runs to 13 residues. The CDR3 DNA sequence: TGTGCCAGCAGCGCCCAGGGTCCATTTGGCTACACCTTC. Its protein product is CASSAQGPFGYTF.

The rearrangement links TRBV19 to TRBJ1-1, with TRBD1 matching over 8 bases. Germline CDR1 reads LNHDA; CDR2 reads SQIVND (reference sequence). The CDR3 covers 14 residues. Unmatched junction bases numbered 9, after V lost 6 bases and J lost 6 bases. CDR3 sequence: CASRKPTGASEAFF. Written as DNA, the CDR3 is TGTGCCAGTAGGAAACCGACAGGGGCCTCTGAAGCTTTCTTT.

The CDR3 loop reads CASSTAGIVATEAFF. CDR3 in DNA: TGTGCCAGCAGTACCGCGGGGATCGTTGCCACTGAAGCTTTCTTT. The chain combines TRBV6-1 with TRBJ1-1; D not resolved. The CDR3 consists of 15 residues. From germline, CDR1 is MNHNS and CDR2 SASEGT. V was trimmed by 5 bases and J by 4 bases, leaving 17 bases between them.

V usage is TRBV9 and J usage is TRBJ2-7; 8 bases agree with TRBD2. The germline V gene encodes CDR1 SGDLS and CDR2 YYNGEE. Trimming at V came to 2 bases and at J to 3 bases, leaving 7 bases not matched to a gene. CDR3 length: 15 amino acids. Here the CDR3 reads CASSVGTRVGYEQYF. The CDR3 bases are TGTGCCAGCAGCGTCGGGACTAGGGTTGGCTACGAGCAGTACTTC.

This chain joins TRBV9 and TRBJ1-3, with D perhaps TRBD1 (5 bases). Looked up from germline, CDR1 is SGDLS and CDR2 is YYNGEE. V lost 3 bases and J lost 0, with 10 bases in between. The CDR3 spans 15 residues. CDR3 residues: CASSAGGISGNTIYF. The DNA of the CDR3 is TGTGCCAGCAGCGCCGGGGGTATCTCTGGAAACACCATATATTTT.

This chain links TRBV2 with TRBJ2-7; TRBD1 might be the D (6 bases). The V gene's germline CDR1 is SNHLY and CDR2 FYNNEI. The V and J ends lost 5 bases and 4 bases respectively, with 9 bases between them. There are 12 residues in the CDR3. The CDR3 region has the DNA TGTGCCAGCAGTTTAGGGGGTTACGAGCAGTACTTC. Protein product: CASSLGGYEQYF.

This chain links TRBV7-3 with TRBJ2-5; no clear D. V was cut by 2 bases and J by 5 bases, with 9 bases left in between. The germline CDR1 and CDR2 sequences are SGHTA and FQGTGA. This CDR3 has 13 residues. This chain's CDR3 is CASSLLPGETQYF. The CDR3 coding sequence is TGTGCCAGCAGCTTACTTCCTGGCGAGACCCAGTACTTC.

The J gene is TRBJ2-1, the V gene TRBV6-5; 9 positions agree with TRBD1. Germline loops: CDR1 MNHEY, CDR2 SVGAGI. V shed 7 bases and J 9 bases; nucleotides not matched to a gene: 10. The CDR3 runs to 14 residues. The CDR3 DNA is TGTGCCAGCACAGTCCCGGGACAGGGCGGTGAGCAGTTCTTC. Protein sequence: CASTVPGQGGEQFF.

CDR3 protein: CATIRTADYEQYF. For the CDR3, the DNA is TGTGCCACGATTCGGACAGCAGACTACGAGCAGTACTTC. The V gene is TRBV6-5, the J gene TRBJ2-7; D is possibly TRBD1 (6 bases). Trimming took off 10 bases at V and 3 bases at J, with 16 bases between the two ends. The CDR3 is 13 residues long. Germline loops: CDR1 MNHEY, CDR2 SVGAGI.